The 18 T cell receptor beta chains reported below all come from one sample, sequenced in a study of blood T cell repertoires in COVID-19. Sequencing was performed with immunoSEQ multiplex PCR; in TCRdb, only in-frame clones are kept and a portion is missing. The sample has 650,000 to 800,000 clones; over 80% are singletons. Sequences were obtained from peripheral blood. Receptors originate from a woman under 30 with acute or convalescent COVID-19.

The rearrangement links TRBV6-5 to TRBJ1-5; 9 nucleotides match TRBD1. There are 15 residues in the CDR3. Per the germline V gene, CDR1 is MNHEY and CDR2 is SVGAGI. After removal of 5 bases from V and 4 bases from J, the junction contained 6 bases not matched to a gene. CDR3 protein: CASSLTGGFNQPQHF. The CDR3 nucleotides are TGTGCCAGCAGTCTGACAGGGGGGTTTAATCAGCCCCAGCATTTT.

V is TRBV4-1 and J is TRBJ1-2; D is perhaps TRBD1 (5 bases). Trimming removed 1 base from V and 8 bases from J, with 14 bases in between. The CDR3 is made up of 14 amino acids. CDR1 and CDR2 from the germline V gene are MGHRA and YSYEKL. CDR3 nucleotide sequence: TGCGCCAGCAGCCAAGTAGAGGCAGGGCAAGGCTACACCTTC. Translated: CASSQVEAGQGYTF.

CDR3 sequence (DNA): TGTGCCAGCAGCGTTGGGACTAGCGGTTCGCCTACCGGGGAGCTGTTTTTT. Translation gives CASSVGTSGSPTGELFF. This rearrangement joins TRBV9 to TRBJ2-2, with TRBD2 matching over 11 bases. The CDR3 has 17 residues. V was clipped by 2 bases and J by 5 bases; unmatched bases: 8. CDR1 and CDR2 from the germline V gene are SGDLS and YYNGEE.

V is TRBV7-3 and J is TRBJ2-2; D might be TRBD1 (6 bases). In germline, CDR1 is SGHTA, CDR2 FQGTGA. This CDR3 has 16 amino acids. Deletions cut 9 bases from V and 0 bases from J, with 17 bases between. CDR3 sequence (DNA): TGTGCCAGTTCACACCCCAGGGGCGCGAACACCGGGGAGCTGTTTTTT. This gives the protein CASSHPRGANTGELFF.

The CDR3 region has the DNA TGTGCCAGCAGCCCTACACGGACAGGGGGCGACACCGGGGAGCTGTTTTTT. Its protein product is CASSPTRTGGDTGELFF. This sequence joins TRBV9 and TRBJ2-2; TRBD1 agrees at 11 bases. The CDR3 is made up of 17 amino acids. V was pared by 4 bases and J by 3 bases, with 8 bases of the junction left unmatched. Germline values: CDR1 SGDLS, CDR2 YYNGEE.

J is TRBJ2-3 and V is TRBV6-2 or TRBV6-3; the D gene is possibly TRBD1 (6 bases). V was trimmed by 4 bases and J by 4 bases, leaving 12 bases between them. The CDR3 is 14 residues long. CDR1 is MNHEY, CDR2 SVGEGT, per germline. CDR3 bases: TGTGCCAGCAGTTTCGGAACAGGGTCAGATACGCAGTATTTT. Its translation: CASSFGTGSDTQYF.

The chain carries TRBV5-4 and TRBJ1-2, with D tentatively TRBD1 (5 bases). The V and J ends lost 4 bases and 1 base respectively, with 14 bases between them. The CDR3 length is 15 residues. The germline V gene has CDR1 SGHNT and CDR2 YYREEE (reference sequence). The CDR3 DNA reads TGTGCCAGCAGCCTCGGGAGGGACGGTAACTATGGCTACACCTTC. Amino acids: CASSLGRDGNYGYTF.

CDR3 in amino acids: CASSPRVTGLKSPLHF. The CDR3, as DNA: TGTGCCAGCAGCCCGAGGGTGACAGGGCTTAAATCACCCCTCCACTTT. This chain connects TRBV3-1 (or the pseudogene TRBV3-2) to TRBJ1-6, with TRBD1 matching over 7 bases. This CDR3 has 16 residues. Germline V CDR1 and CDR2: LGHDT, YNNKEL (reference sequence). The V gene end was trimmed by 4 bases and the J gene end by 10 bases; junction bases not matched to a gene: 13.

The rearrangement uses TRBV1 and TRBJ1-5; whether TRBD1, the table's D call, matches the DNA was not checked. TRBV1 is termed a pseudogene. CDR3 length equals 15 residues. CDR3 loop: CTSTSRTGGNQPQHF. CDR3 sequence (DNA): TGCACCAGCACTTCCCGGACAGGGGGCAATCAGCCCCAGCATTTT.

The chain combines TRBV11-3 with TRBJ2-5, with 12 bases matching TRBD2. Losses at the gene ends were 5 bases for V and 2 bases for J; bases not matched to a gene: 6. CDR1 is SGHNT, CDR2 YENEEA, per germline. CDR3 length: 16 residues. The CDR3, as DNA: TGTGCCAGCAGCCAACGGACTAGCGGGGCGCAAGAGACCCAGTACTTC. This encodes CASSQRTSGAQETQYF.

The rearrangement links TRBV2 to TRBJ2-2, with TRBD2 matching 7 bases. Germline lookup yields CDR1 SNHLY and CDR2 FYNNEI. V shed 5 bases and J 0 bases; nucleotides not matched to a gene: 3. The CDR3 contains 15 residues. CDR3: CASSLGLANTGELFF. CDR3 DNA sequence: TGTGCCAGCAGTCTCGGACTAGCGAACACCGGGGAGCTGTTTTTT.

The CDR3 protein is CASNIFGGNTESGYTF. CDR3 sequence (DNA): TGTGCCAGTAACATTTTCGGGGGTAACACGGAGTCTGGCTACACCTTC. This sequence joins TRBV19 and TRBJ1-2; D is perhaps TRBD1 (5 bases). Trimming took off 7 bases at V and 7 bases at J, with 25 bases between the two ends. Germline values: CDR1 LNHDA, CDR2 SQIVND (reference sequence). This CDR3 is built from 16 residues.

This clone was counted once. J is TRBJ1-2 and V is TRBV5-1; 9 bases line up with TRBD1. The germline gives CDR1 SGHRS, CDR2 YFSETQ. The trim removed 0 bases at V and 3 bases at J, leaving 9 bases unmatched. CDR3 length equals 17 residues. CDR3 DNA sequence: TGCGCCAGCAGCTTGGCCCCCCTACAGGGGGCGTACTATGGCTACACCTTC. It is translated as CASSLAPLQGAYYGYTF. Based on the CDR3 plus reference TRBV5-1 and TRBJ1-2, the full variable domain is KAGVTQTPRYLIKTRGQQVTLSCSPISGHRSVSWYQQTPGQGLQFLFEYFSETQRNKGNFPGRFSGRQFSNSRSEMNVSTLELGDSALYLCASSLAPLQGAYYGYTFGSGTRLTVV.

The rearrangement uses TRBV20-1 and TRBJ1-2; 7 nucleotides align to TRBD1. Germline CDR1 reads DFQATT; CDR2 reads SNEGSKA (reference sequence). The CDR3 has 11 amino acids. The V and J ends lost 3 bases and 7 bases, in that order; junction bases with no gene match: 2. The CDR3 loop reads CSASDRVGYTF. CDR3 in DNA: TGCAGTGCTAGTGACAGGGTTGGCTACACCTTC.

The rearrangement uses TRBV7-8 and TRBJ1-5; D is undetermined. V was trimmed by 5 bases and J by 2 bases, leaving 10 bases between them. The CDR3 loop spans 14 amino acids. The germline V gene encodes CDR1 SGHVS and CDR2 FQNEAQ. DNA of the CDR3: TGTGCCAGCAGCCCCCCCGAGGGCAATCAGCCCCAGCATTTT. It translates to CASSPPEGNQPQHF.

The CDR3 sequence: CASSQDISGKGLAYGYTF. The CDR3 DNA follows: TGCGCCAGCAGCCAAGATATTTCGGGGAAGGGCCTTGCCTATGGCTACACCTTC. This chain connects TRBV4-1 to TRBJ1-2; no clear D. The V end lost 0 bases, the J end lost 4 bases, and 21 bases lay between the germline ends. The CDR3 is 18 amino acids. The germline CDR1 and CDR2 sequences are MGHRA and YSYEKL.

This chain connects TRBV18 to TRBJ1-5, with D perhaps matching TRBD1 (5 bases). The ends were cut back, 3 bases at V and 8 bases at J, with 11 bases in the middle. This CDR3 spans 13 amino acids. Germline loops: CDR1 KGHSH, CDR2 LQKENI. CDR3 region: CASSPDPREPQHF. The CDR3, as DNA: TGTGCCAGCTCACCGGATCCCAGGGAGCCCCAGCATTTT.

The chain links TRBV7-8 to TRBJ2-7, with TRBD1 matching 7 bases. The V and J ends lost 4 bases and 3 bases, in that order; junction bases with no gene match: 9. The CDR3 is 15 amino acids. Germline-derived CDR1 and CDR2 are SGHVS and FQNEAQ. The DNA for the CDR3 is TGTGCCAGCAGCTCCCGGGACAGCGGATACTACGAGCAGTACTTC. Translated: CASSSRDSGYYEQYF.